The 17 T cell receptor beta chains listed next were all sequenced from one sample in a study of shared clonotypes between healthy human individuals. Generated by immunoSEQ multiplex PCR, the TCRdb table keeps only in-frame clones and is missing some. The sample includes hundreds of thousands of clones, around three quarters of them seen just once. Specimen: PBMCs. Receptors were obtained from a woman between 35 and 50 years old in good health. Some clones in this sample may be carry-over from other donors' samples.

This clone was detected a few times. This chain uses TRBV5-1 with TRBJ1-1; D not resolved. This CDR3 region has 12 residues. Germline V gene sequence: CDR1 SGHRS, CDR2 YFSETQ. V dropped 5 bases and J dropped 7 bases, with 12 bases sitting between them. CDR3 DNA sequence: TGCGCCAGCAGGTTTTACGGGAATGAAGCTTTCTTT. Its protein product is CASRFYGNEAFF.

The CDR3 DNA sequence: TGTGCCAGCTCACCAGGAGAACCTTTGTACGAGCAGTACTTC. Protein product: CASSPGEPLYEQYF. The gene calls are TRBV18 and TRBJ2-7; D is unresolved. This CDR3 contains 14 residues. V shed 2 bases and J shed 4 bases, with 12 bases lying between them. CDR1 is KGHSH and CDR2 is LQKENI in the germline V gene.

The chain employs TRBV4-1 and TRBJ2-5; 7 bases are shared with TRBD2. Per the germline V gene, CDR1 is MGHRA and CDR2 is YSYEKL. With 3 bases clipped from V and 5 bases from J, the junction kept 6 bases outside the gene matches. This CDR3 comprises 14 residues. CDR3 sequence reads: CASSQGGRAETQYF. The CDR3 DNA reads TGCGCCAGCAGCCAGGGAGGGAGGGCTGAGACCCAGTACTTC.

The genes are TRBV28 and TRBJ1-4, with TRBD1 identical over 9 bases. This CDR3 is built from 14 residues. CDR1 is MDHEN and CDR2 is SYDVKM in the germline V gene. The V and J ends lost 3 bases and 8 bases, in that order; junction bases with no gene match: 4. In DNA form, the CDR3 reads TGTGCCAGCAGTTTGGGACAGGGTTACGAAAAACTGTTTTTT. Translation gives CASSLGQGYEKLFF.

The chain joins TRBV9 to TRBJ2-1; tentatively, D is TRBD2 (5 bases). Trimming took 0 bases from V and 3 from J, leaving 10 bases between them. The CDR3 is made up of 15 amino acids. Germline V CDR1 and CDR2: SGDLS, YYNGEE. CDR3 in amino acids: CASSVVSGDYNEQFF. The DNA for the CDR3 is TGTGCCAGCAGCGTAGTCTCCGGGGACTACAATGAGCAGTTCTTC. The variable domain in full, completed from reference TRBV9 and TRBJ2-1, reads DSGVTQTPKHLITATGQRVTLRCSPRSGDLSVYWYQQSLDQGLQFLIQYYNGEERAKGNILERFSAQQFPDLHSELNLSSLELGDSALYFCASSVVSGDYNEQFFGPGTRLTVL.

The gene calls are TRBV30 and TRBJ1-1, with D uncertain. CDR3 length: 12 residues. Germline V gene data show CDR1 as GTSNPN and CDR2 as SVGIG (reference sequence). Trimming took off 1 base at V and 1 base at J, with 4 bases between the two ends. The CDR3 DNA reads TGTGCCTGGAGTGCTGGGAACACTGAAGCTTTCTTT. It yields the protein CAWSAGNTEAFF.

The CDR3 nucleotides read TGTGCCAGCAGCAAAGCGGGGTCTAGCTGGCCGCTGAGCCCCTACAATGAGCAGTTCTTC. Protein product: CASSKAGSSWPLSPYNEQFF. The chain uses TRBV21-1 and TRBJ2-1; the table's D call, TRBD2, has no DNA check behind it. TRBV21-1 corresponds to a pseudogene. This CDR3 is built from 20 residues.

The chain combines TRBV9 with TRBJ2-1; TRBD2 matches 12 bases. Germline V gene data show CDR1 as SGDLS and CDR2 as YYNGEE. The J segment lost 3 bases and the V segment lost 4 bases, leaving 5 bases of the junction unmatched. The CDR3 has 16 residues. The CDR3 here is CASSRTSGTSYNEQFF. Written as DNA, the CDR3 is TGTGCCAGCAGCAGGACTAGCGGGACTAGCTACAATGAGCAGTTCTTC.

This clone showed up many times. The chain is built from TRBV9 and TRBJ2-1; D gene unclear. The V gene's germline CDR1 is SGDLS and CDR2 YYNGEE. This CDR3 has 15 amino acids. V lost 1 base, J lost 4 bases, and 12 bases lay in between. CDR3 sequence: CASSVTEAAYNEQFF. The CDR3 nucleotides read TGTGCCAGCAGCGTAACCGAGGCGGCTTACAATGAGCAGTTCTTC.

The chain employs TRBV5-1 and TRBJ2-5; 12 positions match TRBD2. From germline, CDR1 is SGHRS and CDR2 YFSETQ. V trimming: 4 bases; J trimming: 5 bases; junction bases outside the gene matches: 9. CDR3 length: 16 residues. Here the CDR3 reads CASSAQPGTSGETQYF. CDR3 coding DNA: TGCGCCAGCAGCGCCCAGCCCGGGACTAGCGGGGAGACCCAGTACTTC.

This clone has just one count. The chain combines TRBV6-5 with TRBJ2-3; D call uncertain. The CDR3 is made up of 11 amino acids. The V end lost 5 bases, the J end lost 6 bases, and 6 bases lay between the germline ends. Germline CDR1 and CDR2: MNHEY and SVGAGI. CDR3: CASSQMDTQYF. CDR3 DNA: TGTGCCAGCAGTCAGATGGATACGCAGTATTTT.

The chain employs TRBV11-2 and TRBJ2-3; D gene uncertain. The CDR3 covers 16 residues. Trimming left V 2 bases short and J 4 bases short, with 16 bases between. Germline V gene lookup returns CDR1 SGHAT and CDR2 FQNNGV. This CDR3 is CASSLRRAVRADTQYF. CDR3 DNA sequence: TGTGCCAGCAGCTTAAGAAGGGCGGTACGCGCAGATACGCAGTATTTT.

This rearrangement joins TRBV10-3 to TRBJ2-5; 7 positions agree with TRBD2. V trimming: 3 bases; J trimming: 2 bases; junction bases outside the gene matches: 9. The CDR3 is made up of 16 amino acids. Germline-derived CDR1 and CDR2 are ENHRY and SYGVKD. CDR3 amino acids: CAISDQRDYHQETQYF. As DNA, the CDR3 is TGTGCCATCAGTGACCAGAGGGACTACCATCAAGAGACCCAGTACTTC.

This chain connects TRBV5-1 to TRBJ1-2; D is undetermined. CDR3 length: 13 residues. The germline CDR1 and CDR2 sequences are SGHRS and YFSETQ. The ends were cut back, 0 bases at V and 8 bases at J, with 11 bases in the middle. CDR3 in amino acids: CASSLDSKVGYTF. The CDR3 DNA sequence: TGCGCCAGCAGCTTGGATTCAAAAGTCGGCTACACCTTC. The whole variable domain, filled in from reference TRBV5-1 and TRBJ1-2, reads KAGVTQTPRYLIKTRGQQVTLSCSPISGHRSVSWYQQTPGQGLQFLFEYFSETQRNKGNFPGRFSGRQFSNSRSEMNVSTLELGDSALYLCASSLDSKVGYTFGSGTRLTVV.

The rearrangement links TRBV5-4 to TRBJ2-7; the match to TRBD1 covers 10 bases. After removal of 4 bases from V and 7 bases from J, the junction contained 8 bases not matched to a gene. From germline, CDR1 is SGHNT and CDR2 YYREEE (reference sequence). The CDR3 spans 14 residues. The chain's CDR3 is CASSNRQGAGEQYF. CDR3 bases: TGTGCCAGCAGCAACCGACAGGGGGCGGGAGAGCAGTACTTC.

This clone appeared once. With a far larger clone one base away, a read error is the likely cause. V usage is TRBV5-1 and J usage is TRBJ1-1; D not certain. The CDR3 is made up of 13 amino acids. Germline V CDR1 and CDR2: SGHRS, YFSETQ. The CDR3 region has the DNA TGCGCCGGCAGCTTGGAGGGAACCCCTGAAGCTTTCTTT. This translates into CAGSLEGTPEAFF.

There are a few counts of this clone. The chain couples TRBV5-1 to TRBJ2-7, with 7 bases that match TRBD1. The CDR3 totals 14 residues. Germline values: CDR1 SGHRS, CDR2 YFSETQ. The J segment lost 3 bases and the V segment lost 3 bases, leaving 6 bases of the junction unmatched. CDR3 in DNA: TGCGCCAGCAGCTCCATACAGGGGTTCTACGAGCAGTACTTC. Its translation is CASSSIQGFYEQYF.